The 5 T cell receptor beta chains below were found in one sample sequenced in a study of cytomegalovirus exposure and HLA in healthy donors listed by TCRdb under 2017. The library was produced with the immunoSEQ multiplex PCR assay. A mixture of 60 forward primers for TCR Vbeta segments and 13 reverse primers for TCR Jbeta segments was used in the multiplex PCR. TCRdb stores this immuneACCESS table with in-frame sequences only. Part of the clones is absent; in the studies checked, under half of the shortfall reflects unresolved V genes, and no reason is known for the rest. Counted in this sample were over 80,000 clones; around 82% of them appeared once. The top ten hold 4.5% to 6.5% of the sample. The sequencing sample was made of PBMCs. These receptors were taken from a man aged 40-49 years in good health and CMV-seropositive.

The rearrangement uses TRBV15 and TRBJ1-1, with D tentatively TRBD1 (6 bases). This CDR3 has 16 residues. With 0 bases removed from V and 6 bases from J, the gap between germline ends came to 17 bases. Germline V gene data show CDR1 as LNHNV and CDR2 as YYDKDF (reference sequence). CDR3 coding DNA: TGTGCCACCAGCAGAGATCCCGTAGGCAGGGGAGCTGAAGCTTTCTTT. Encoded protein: CATSRDPVGRGAEAFF. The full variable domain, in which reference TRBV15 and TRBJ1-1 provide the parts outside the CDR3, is DAMVIQNPRYQVTQFGKPVTLSCSQTLNHNVMYWYQQKSSQAPKLLFHYYDKDFNNEADTPDNFQSRRPNTSFCFLDIRSPGLGDTAMYLCATSRDPVGRGAEAFFGQGTRLTVV.

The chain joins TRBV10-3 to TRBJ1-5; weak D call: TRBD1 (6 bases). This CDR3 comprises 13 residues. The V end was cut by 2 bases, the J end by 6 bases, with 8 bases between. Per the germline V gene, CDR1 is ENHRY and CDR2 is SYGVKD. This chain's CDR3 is CAISEGTFQPQHF. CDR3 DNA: TGTGCCATCAGTGAGGGGACATTTCAGCCCCAGCATTTT.

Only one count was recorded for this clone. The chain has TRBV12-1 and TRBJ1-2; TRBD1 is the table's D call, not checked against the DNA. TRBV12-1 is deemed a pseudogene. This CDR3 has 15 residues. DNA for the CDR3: TGTGCCAGCAGCTGGGGCAGGGAACTTAACTATGGCTACACCTTC. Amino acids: CASSWGRELNYGYTF.

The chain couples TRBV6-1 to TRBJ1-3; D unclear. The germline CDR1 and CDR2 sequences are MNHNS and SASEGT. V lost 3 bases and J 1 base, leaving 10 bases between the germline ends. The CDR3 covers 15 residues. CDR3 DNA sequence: TGTGCCAGCAGTGAGCAAGAGATTTCTGGAAACACCATATATTTT. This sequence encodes CASSEQEISGNTIYF.

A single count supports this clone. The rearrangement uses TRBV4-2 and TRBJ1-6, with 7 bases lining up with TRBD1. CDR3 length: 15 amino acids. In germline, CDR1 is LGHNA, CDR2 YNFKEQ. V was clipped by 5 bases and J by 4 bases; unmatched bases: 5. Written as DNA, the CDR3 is TGTGCCAGCAGCGGACCGGGACAGTATAATTCACCCCTCCACTTT. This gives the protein CASSGPGQYNSPLHF.